This TCR beta chain was observed in a study of neurological immune-mediated disorders. Noted time point: longitudinal time-point 2. Stored at -80 C, 2 million PBMCs were the source of the unsorted libraries. cDNA synthesis was performed by 5'RACE with 10-nucleotide random UMIs. Every sequencing run returned over 190 million TCR-beta sequences, which were derived from 15-18 subjects. MiXCR, applied by TCRdb to the 5' RACE reads, yields one record per CDR3 protein. Of some 87,000 distinct CDR3 sequences listed, more than 5% were seen once; the top ten hold roughly 7.9%. Overall study results and limits: Private repertoires in all groups were suggested, as expanded clones shared no CDR3 amino acid sequences across subjects.

This clonotype has a count of ten or more. Its target is not known. The V gene end was trimmed by 6 bases and the J gene end by 6 bases; junction bases not matched to a gene: 10. This CDR3 contains 15 residues. Per germline, CDR1 MDHEN and CDR2 SYDVKM. This sequence was found in a woman aged 55-70 years with multiple sclerosis. This chain uses TRBV28 with TRBJ2-1, with 8 bases fitting TRBD2. Sequenced sample: PBMCs. Written as DNA, the CDR3 is TGTGCCAGCAGACCTAATCGGGGGGGGGGCAATGAGCAGTTCTTC. Protein product: CASRPNRGGGNEQFF.